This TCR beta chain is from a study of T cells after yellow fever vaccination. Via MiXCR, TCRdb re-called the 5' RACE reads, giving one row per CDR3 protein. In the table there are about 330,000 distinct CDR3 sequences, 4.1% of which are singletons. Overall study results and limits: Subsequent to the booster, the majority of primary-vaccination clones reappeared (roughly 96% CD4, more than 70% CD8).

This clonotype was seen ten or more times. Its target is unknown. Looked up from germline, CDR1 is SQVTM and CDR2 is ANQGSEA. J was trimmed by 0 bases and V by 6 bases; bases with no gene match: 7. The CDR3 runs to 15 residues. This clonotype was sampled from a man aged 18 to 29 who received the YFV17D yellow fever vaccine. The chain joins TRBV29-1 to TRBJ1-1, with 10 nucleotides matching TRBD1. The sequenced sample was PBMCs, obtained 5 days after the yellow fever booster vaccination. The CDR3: CSVGQGPSMNTEAFF. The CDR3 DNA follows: TGCAGCGTGGGACAGGGGCCTAGCATGAACACTGAAGCTTTCTTT. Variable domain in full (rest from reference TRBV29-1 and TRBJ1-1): SAVISQKPSRDICQRGTSLTIQCQVDSQVTMMFWYRQQPGQSLTLIATANQGSEATYESGFVIDKFPISRPNLTFSTLTVSNMSPEDSSIYLCSVGQGPSMNTEAFFGQGTRLTVV.